This T cell receptor (beta chain) was captured by sequencing in a study of siplizumab effects on memory and regulatory T cells. Study findings and constraints: The naive T cell population seemed more diverse than memory cells and seemed a major contributor to the alloresponse.

Assay: immunoSEQ multiplex PCR; the TCRdb copy retains only in-frame clones and omits some. The sample lists tens of thousands of clones, around four fifths occurring once. Germline V gives CDR1 MNHNS, CDR2 SASEGT. The CDR3 covers 18 residues. The ends were cut back, 0 bases at V and 4 bases at J, with 18 bases in the middle. This clone counts as medium-sized. Its antigen remains unknown. Unstimulated naive, memory, effector memory and TEMRA subsets were subjected to sequencing in three donor pairs. Specimen: memory CD4+ T cells sorted from blood. The chain couples TRBV6-1 to TRBJ2-2; TRBD1 might be the D (5 bases). The sequence was obtained from a human donor in good health. CDR3: CASSEALLGAAVTGELFF. As DNA, the CDR3 is TGTGCCAGCAGTGAAGCGCTTCTTGGGGCAGCCGTCACCGGGGAGCTGTTTTTT.